The next 9 T cell receptor beta chains were all read from a single sample in a study of T cells in women clearing cervical HPV infection. Sequenced by immunoSEQ multiplex PCR; TCRdb stores in-frame clones only, minus some. The sample data list 25,000 to 30,000 clones. Material: blood buffy coat. These receptors were collected from a woman aged 18-69 years with a cervical HPV16 infection that either progressed to CIN3+ or cleared (not recorded which).

Comment on this clone: The read terminates 3 residues before the CDR3 end, so the remaining end is supplied by the germline J gene. The chain has TRBV20-1 and TRBJ2-3, with 10 bases lining up with TRBD1. The junction had 7 bases not matched to a gene; V was cut back by 1 base and J by 3 bases. The CDR3 has 16 residues. Germline CDR1 is DFQATT and CDR2 is SNEGSKA (reference sequence). CDR3 protein: CSARGKLGQGTDTQYF. The CDR3 bases that were read are TGCAGTGCTAGAGGCAAGTTGGGACAGGGGACAGATACG.

Turning to this clone: Read sequence stops 3 residues before the CDR3 end, and the germline J gene provides the missing end. This chain uses TRBV19 with TRBJ1-2, with unresolved D. The CDR3 totals 13 residues. V lost 6 bases to trimming and J lost 4 bases, with 12 bases between them. Germline V gives CDR1 LNHDA, CDR2 SQIVND (reference sequence). The CDR3 loop reads CASRTAGSYGYTF. The CDR3 DNA, read in part, is TGTGCCAGTAGGACGGCGGGTAGCTATGGC.

On this clone itself: The sequenced fragment ends 3 residues before the CDR3 boundary, so the rest is inferred from the germline J gene. V and J are TRBV20-1 and TRBJ2-1; 13 bases line up with TRBD2. V shed 3 bases, J shed 9 bases, and the junction held 8 bases outside the gene matches. The CDR3 spans 15 residues. Germline values: CDR1 DFQATT, CDR2 SNEGSKA (reference sequence). The CDR3 DNA, read in part, is TGCAGTGCTAGGAGACAGGGACTAGCGGGGATTGAG. Protein sequence: CSARRQGLAGIE. The full CDR3 sequence reads CSARRQGLAGIEQFF.

Comment on this clone: At one of its ends the junction is not consistent with the germline gene, which may arise from a read error. The missing CDR3 end, 3 residues past where the read stops, is filled in from the germline J gene. Other nucleotide sequences from this sample produce the same CDR3. The genes are TRBV30 and TRBJ1-3, with 7 bases fitting TRBD1. Germline CDR1 GTSNPN, CDR2 SVGIG (reference sequence). This CDR3 comprises 14 residues. The CDR3 loop is CAWEQGRTGNTIYF. CDR3 DNA, as far as it was read: TGTGCCTGGGAACAGGGGAGAACTGGAAACACA.

Points on this clone: The CDR3 end lies 3 residues beyond the end of the read and is filled in from the germline J gene. V and J are TRBV7-3 and TRBJ2-2; possible D gene TRBD1, 6 bases. This CDR3 spans 16 amino acids. Germline V gene lookup returns CDR1 SGHTA and CDR2 FQGTGA. The CDR3 reads CASSPGTLTGANVLFF. The DNA read from the CDR3 is TGTGCCAGCAGCCCCGGGACATTAACTGGGGCCAACGTG.

Remarks on this clone: Read sequence stops 3 residues before the CDR3 end, and the germline J gene provides the missing end. V usage is TRBV5-1 and J usage is TRBJ1-5; 10 bases fit TRBD1. J lost 0 bases, V lost 5 bases, and 11 bases had no gene match. The CDR3 contains 18 residues. CDR1 is SGHRS, CDR2 YFSETQ, per germline. The CDR3 reads CASSFPTGGEYSNQPQHF. The DNA read from the CDR3 is TGCGCCAGCAGTTTCCCGACAGGGGGCGAATATAGCAATCAGCCC.

With regard to this clone: The CDR3 goes on 3 residues after the read ends, and that part is filled in from the germline J gene. The V and J genes are TRBV30 and TRBJ1-1; the match to TRBD1 covers 9 bases. The CDR3 sequence is 14 residues long. From germline, CDR1 is GTSNPN and CDR2 SVGIG (reference sequence). The sequenced part of the CDR3 DNA is TGTGCCTGGAGTGGCTCGGGACAGGGTCGTAGT. Translating gives CAWSGSGQGRS. The entire CDR3 is CAWSGSGQGRSAFF.

Details on this clone: The sequenced fragment ends 3 residues before the CDR3 boundary, so the rest is inferred from the germline J gene. The chain uses TRBV2 and TRBJ2-1; D perhaps matches TRBD1 (7 bases). Trimming left V 4 bases short and J 0 bases short, with 22 bases between. In germline, CDR1 is SNHLY, CDR2 FYNNEI. The CDR3 is 19 amino acids. Partial CDR3 DNA: TGTGCCAGCAGTGGTTCACGCGGGACAGTCACCAGCTCCTACAATGAG. Amino acids: CASSGSRGTVTSSYNE. The whole CDR3 protein reads CASSGSRGTVTSSYNEQFF.

Note on this clone: The sequence runs out 3 residues before the end of the CDR3; the remainder is reconstructed from the germline J gene. V is TRBV6-4 and J is TRBJ1-5; maybe TRBD1 (5 bases). Germline loops: CDR1 MRHNA, CDR2 SNTAGT. V lost 5 bases and J 7 bases, leaving 12 bases between the germline ends. The CDR3 totals 13 residues. Incomplete CDR3 DNA: TGTGCCAGCAGTCAGGGCGAAGGGCAGCCC. Amino acids: CASSQGEGQP. The whole CDR3 sequence is CASSQGEGQPQHF.